A single sample is the source of the 5 T cell receptor beta chains below, sequenced in a study of blood T cell repertoires in COVID-19. TCRdb's copy holds only in-frame clones and misses some; the assay was immunoSEQ multiplex PCR. The sample yields about 56,000 clones, about 88% seen once. The material sequenced was peripheral blood. These receptors came from a woman aged 55-75 years with COVID-19, enrolled during active disease.

This chain connects TRBV7-2 to TRBJ1-1; 7 nucleotides agree with TRBD1. The V gene end was trimmed by 5 bases and the J gene end by 4 bases; junction bases not matched to a gene: 16. The germline V gene encodes CDR1 SGHTA and CDR2 FQGNSA. The CDR3 covers 17 residues. CDR3 bases: TGTGCCAGCAGCCCAACCGGGACAGCTCGATTCATCACTGAAGCTTTCTTT. Its translation: CASSPTGTARFITEAFF.

The chain couples TRBV9 to TRBJ2-2; TRBD2 agrees at 13 bases. V lost 0 bases, J lost 9 bases, and 11 bases stayed unmatched. This CDR3 is built from 18 residues. CDR1 is SGDLS and CDR2 is YYNGEE in the germline V gene. CDR3 nucleotides: TGTGCCAGCAGCGTAGAGAGGCCGGGACTAGCGGGATCGAGGGAGCTGTTTTTT. Protein sequence: CASSVERPGLAGSRELFF.

J is TRBJ1-4 and V is TRBV30, with a possible D match to TRBD1 (5 bases). The germline gives CDR1 GTSNPN, CDR2 SVGIG (reference sequence). The CDR3 spans 14 residues. V gave up 3 bases and J gave up 6 bases, with 14 bases separating them. The CDR3 coding sequence is TGTGCCTGGAGACTCGGAGGGGTAGATGAAAAACTGTTTTTT. As protein: CAWRLGGVDEKLFF. The variable domain in full, with the rest retrieved from reference TRBV30 and TRBJ1-4, is SQTIHQWPATLVQPVGSPLSLECTVEGTSNPNLYWYRQAAGRGLQLLFYSVGIGQISSEVPQNLSASRPQDRQFILSSKKLLLSDSGFYLCAWRLGGVDEKLFFGSGTQLSVL.

This clone was seen just once. The chain links TRBV7-8 to TRBJ1-1; D is possibly TRBD1 (5 bases). Germline CDR1 reads SGHVS; CDR2 reads FQNEAQ. This CDR3 contains 18 residues. Trimming removed 6 bases from V and 4 bases from J, with 27 bases in between. CDR3 in amino acids: CASRGEKGMEGFFTEAFF. CDR3 DNA: TGTGCCAGCAGGGGTGAAAAAGGGATGGAGGGGTTTTTCACTGAAGCTTTCTTT.

The gene calls are TRBV6-5 and TRBJ2-7; D not resolved. Trimming removed 5 bases at V and 2 bases at J, with 13 bases between. The CDR3 has 14 amino acids. CDR1 and CDR2 (germline): MNHEY, SVGAGI. Here the CDR3 reads CASSPDSDTYEQYF. In DNA form, the CDR3 reads TGTGCCAGCAGTCCAGACTCTGATACCTACGAGCAGTACTTC.